These 14 T cell receptor beta chains share one sample of origin, sequenced in a study of vaccination and CD4 T cells after COVID-19. Sequencing of DNA taken from cultured CD4+ T cells relied on the Oncomine TCR Beta short-read assay. One entry per CDR3 protein, called by TCRdb with MiXCR from the PCR reads. The table includes about 20,000 distinct CDR3 sequences, about 68% detected once. Treatment described: roughly 11-day PBMC culture with coronavirus spike peptide pools or control peptides (ViraFEST assay). Their antigen targets remain unknown. The sample consisted of CD4+ T cells from blood, cultured in vitro. The receptors originated from a human donor who had recovered from COVID-19.

This chain uses TRBV11-2 with TRBJ2-7; tentatively, D is TRBD1 (7 bases). This CDR3 contains 15 residues. Looked up from germline, CDR1 is SGHAT and CDR2 is FQNNGV. V lost 5 bases to trimming and J lost 2 bases, with 16 bases between them. The CDR3: CASSPAEGATYEQYF. The CDR3 nucleotides read TGTGCCAGCAGCCCCGCGGAGGGGGCGACCTACGAGCAGTACTTC. The variable domain in full, with the rest retrieved from reference TRBV11-2 and TRBJ2-7, is EAGVAQSPRYKIIEKRQSVAFWCNPISGHATLYWYQQILGQGPKLLIQFQNNGVVDDSQLPKDRFSAERLKGVDSTLKIQPAKLEDSAVYLCASSPAEGATYEQYFGPGTRLTVT.

The chain combines TRBV11-2 with TRBJ2-3; no clear D. The CDR3 consists of 15 residues. V was cut by 2 bases and J by 2 bases, with 11 bases left in between. CDR1 is SGHAT, CDR2 FQNNGV, per germline. This chain's CDR3 is CASSLWLKDTDTQYF. The CDR3 DNA reads TGTGCCAGCAGCTTATGGCTGAAGGACACAGATACGCAGTATTTT.

This sequence joins TRBV20-1 and TRBJ2-7; possible D gene TRBD2, 5 bases. There are 12 residues in the CDR3. Trimming shortened V by 0 bases and J by 3 bases, and 6 bases separated the two germline ends. The germline V gene has CDR1 DFQATT and CDR2 SNEGSKA (reference sequence). DNA of the CDR3: TGCAGTGCTAGAGATCGGGGCTACGAGCAGTACTTC. This encodes CSARDRGYEQYF.

The CDR3 DNA is TGTGCCAGCAGCTCCGGGACAGGCTCCTACGAGCAGTACTTC. This sequence encodes CASSSGTGSYEQYF. The J gene is TRBJ2-7, the V gene TRBV2; 8 nucleotides line up with TRBD1. This CDR3 is built from 14 residues. Trimming took 6 bases from V and 0 from J; bases not matched to a gene: 4. Germline V gives CDR1 SNHLY, CDR2 FYNNEI. The complete variable domain, with remaining parts taken from reference TRBV2 and TRBJ2-7, reads EPEVTQTPSHQVTQMGQEVILRCVPISNHLYFYWYRQILGQKVEFLVSFYNNEISEKSEIFDDQFSVERPDGSNFTLKIRSTKLEDSAMYFCASSSGTGSYEQYFGPGTRLTVT.

The chain is built from TRBV20-1 and TRBJ1-1; weak D call: TRBD1 (6 bases). Germline CDR1 reads DFQATT; CDR2 reads SNEGSKA (reference sequence). The CDR3 totals 13 residues. V dropped 5 bases and J dropped 3 bases, with 13 bases sitting between them. CDR3 loop: CSAPGAGHTEAFF. CDR3 DNA: TGCAGTGCTCCGGGGGCAGGCCACACTGAAGCTTTCTTT.

The CDR3 DNA is TGCGCCAGCAGCCAAGCCTGGACAGGGGGGAACTATGGCTACACCTTC. It specifies CASSQAWTGGNYGYTF. V is TRBV4-3 and J is TRBJ1-2; 10 bases align to TRBD1. The germline CDR1 and CDR2 sequences are LGHNA and YSLEER. With V trimmed by 1 base and J by 2 bases, 4 bases remained unmatched. The CDR3 length is 16 residues.

The chain is built from TRBV11-2 and TRBJ2-5; D ambiguous. Trimming shortened V by 5 bases and J by 0 bases, and 13 bases separated the two germline ends. Germline CDR1 and CDR2: SGHAT and FQNNGV. This CDR3 contains 15 residues. CDR3 sequence: CASSRPRLYQETQYF. DNA for the CDR3: TGTGCCAGCAGCCGACCCCGGCTATACCAAGAGACCCAGTACTTC.

V usage is TRBV20-1 and J usage is TRBJ2-1; 9 bases fit TRBD1. Germline V lookup: CDR1 DFQATT, CDR2 SNEGSKA (reference sequence). The length of the CDR3 is 14 residues. V shed 1 base and J 9 bases; nucleotides not matched to a gene: 7. Here the CDR3 DNA reads TGCAGTGCTAGAGTCGGGACAGGGATAGCTGAGCAGTTCTTC. Its protein product is CSARVGTGIAEQFF.

Concerning this clonotype itself: The junction shows a germline mismatch at one end, possibly a read error. The chain links TRBV7-2 to TRBJ2-1; D unclear. CDR1 and CDR2 (germline): SGHTA, FQGNSA. CDR3 size: 13 residues. This chain's CDR3 is CASSQRLLVEQFF. Here the CDR3 DNA reads TGCGCCAGCAGCCAGCGTCTCTTGGTTGAGCAGTTCTTC.

The genes are TRBV30 and TRBJ2-7; 10 bases align to TRBD1. With 3 bases clipped from V and 5 bases from J, the junction kept 13 bases outside the gene matches. Germline V lookup: CDR1 GTSNPN, CDR2 SVGIG (reference sequence). CDR3 length: 16 residues. Here the CDR3 DNA reads TGTGCCTGGAGCTTGACCGGGACAGGGGATCGCCACGAGCAGTACTTC. Its translation: CAWSLTGTGDRHEQYF.

This clonotype was detected a few times. The V call is TRBV20-1, the J call TRBJ2-3; 12 bases fit TRBD2. The germline CDR1 and CDR2 sequences are DFQATT and SNEGSKA (reference sequence). This CDR3 has 17 residues. The V segment lost 7 bases and the J segment 2 bases; nucleotides outside the gene matches: 13. The CDR3 DNA reads TGCAGTGGGTCAGGTTTAGGGACTAGCGGGCCCACAGATACGCAGTATTTT. Translated: CSGSGLGTSGPTDTQYF.

This clonotype was seen more than once but under ten times. The gene calls are TRBV10-3 and TRBJ2-3, with TRBD2 matching over 11 bases. Trimming took 6 bases from V and 6 from J; bases not matched to a gene: 5. The CDR3 spans 14 residues. CDR1 ENHRY and CDR2 SYGVKD come from the germline V gene. The CDR3 protein is CAISTSGSEDTQYF. The CDR3 DNA sequence: TGTGCCATCAGCACTAGCGGGAGTGAGGATACGCAGTATTTT.

The chain carries TRBV20-1 and TRBJ2-7; 14 nucleotides align to TRBD2. This CDR3 is 16 amino acids long. Per the germline V gene, CDR1 is DFQATT and CDR2 is SNEGSKA (reference sequence). V was clipped by 6 bases and J by 0 bases; unmatched bases: 7. CDR3 DNA sequence: TGCAGTGCCACCGGGACTAGCGGGAGCGACTCCTACGAGCAGTACTTC. It codes for CSATGTSGSDSYEQYF.

The chain links TRBV6-1 to TRBJ2-5; D might be TRBD1 or TRBD2, each matching 5 bases. Germline lookup yields CDR1 MNHNS and CDR2 SASEGT. The CDR3 contains 14 residues. Trimming removed 8 bases from V and 1 base from J, with 14 bases in between. Written as DNA, the CDR3 is TGTGCCAGCTGGTGGTTGGGGGTCCAAGAGACCCAGTACTTC. Amino acids: CASWWLGVQETQYF.